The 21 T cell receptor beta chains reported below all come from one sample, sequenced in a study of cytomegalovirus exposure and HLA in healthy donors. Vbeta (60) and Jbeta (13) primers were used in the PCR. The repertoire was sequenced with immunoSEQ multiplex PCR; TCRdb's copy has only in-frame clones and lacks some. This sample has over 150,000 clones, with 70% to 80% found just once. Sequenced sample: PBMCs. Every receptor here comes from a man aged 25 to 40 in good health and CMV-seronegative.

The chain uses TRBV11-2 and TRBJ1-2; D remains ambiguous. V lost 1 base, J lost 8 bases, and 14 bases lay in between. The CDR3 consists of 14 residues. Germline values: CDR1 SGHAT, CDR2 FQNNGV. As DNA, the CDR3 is TGTGCCAGCAGCTTAGGACAAGCGGGGTACGGCTACACCTTC. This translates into CASSLGQAGYGYTF.

The CDR3 DNA reads TGTGCCAGCTCACCAGCGGCAGGGGGCATAGAGACCCAGTACTTC. Translating it yields CASSPAAGGIETQYF. J is TRBJ2-5 and V is TRBV18, with 8 bases that match TRBD1. V gave up 2 bases and J gave up 4 bases; unmatched junction bases: 6. Germline-derived CDR1 and CDR2 are KGHSH and LQKENI. The CDR3 runs to 15 residues.

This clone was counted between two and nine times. The CDR3 nucleotides read TGTGCCAGCAGGGTTGGGGGGTCAATGGAGACCCAGTACTTC. Its protein product is CASRVGGSMETQYF. The chain is built from TRBV27 and TRBJ2-5, with a possible D match to TRBD2 (6 bases). The CDR3 contains 14 residues. V was clipped by 6 bases and J by 5 bases, with 16 bases between them. Germline CDR1 reads MNHEY; CDR2 reads SMNVEV (reference sequence).

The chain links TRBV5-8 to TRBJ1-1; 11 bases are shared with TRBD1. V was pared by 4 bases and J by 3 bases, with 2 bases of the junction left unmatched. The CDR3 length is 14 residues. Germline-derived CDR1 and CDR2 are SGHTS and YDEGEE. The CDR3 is CASSTDRGHTEAFF. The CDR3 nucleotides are TGTGCCAGCAGCACGGACAGGGGGCACACTGAAGCTTTCTTT. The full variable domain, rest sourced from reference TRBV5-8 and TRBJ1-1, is EAGVTQSPTHLIKTRGQQATLRCSPISGHTSVYWYQQALGLGLQFLLWYDEGEERNRGNFPPRFSGRQFPNYSSELNVNALELEDSALYLCASSTDRGHTEAFFGQGTRLTVV.

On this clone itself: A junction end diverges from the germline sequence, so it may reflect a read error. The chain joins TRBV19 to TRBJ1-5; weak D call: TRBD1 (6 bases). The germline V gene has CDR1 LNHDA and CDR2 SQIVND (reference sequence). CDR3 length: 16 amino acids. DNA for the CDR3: TGTGCCAGTAGTATAGAAGGCAGGGGAACTAATCAGCCCCAGAATTTT. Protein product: CASSIEGRGTNQPQNF.

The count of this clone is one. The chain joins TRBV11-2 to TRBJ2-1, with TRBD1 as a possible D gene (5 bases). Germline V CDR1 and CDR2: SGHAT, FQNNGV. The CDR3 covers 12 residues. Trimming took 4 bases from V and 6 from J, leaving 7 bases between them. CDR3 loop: CASSSDSNEQFF. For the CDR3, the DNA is TGTGCCAGCAGCTCTGACAGCAATGAGCAGTTCTTC.

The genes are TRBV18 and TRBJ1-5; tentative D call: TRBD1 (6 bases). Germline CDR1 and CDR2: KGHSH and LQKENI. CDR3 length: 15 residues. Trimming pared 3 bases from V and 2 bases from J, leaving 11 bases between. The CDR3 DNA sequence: TGTGCCAGCTCACCCCCCAACAGGGGCAATCAGCCCCAGCATTTT. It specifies CASSPPNRGNQPQHF.

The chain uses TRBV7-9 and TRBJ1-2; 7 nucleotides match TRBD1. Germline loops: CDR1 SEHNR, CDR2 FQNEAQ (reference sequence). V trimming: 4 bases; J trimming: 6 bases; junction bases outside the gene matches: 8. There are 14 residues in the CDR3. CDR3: CASSSWDSAHGYTF. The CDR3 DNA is TGTGCCAGCAGCTCGTGGGACAGCGCACATGGCTACACCTTC.

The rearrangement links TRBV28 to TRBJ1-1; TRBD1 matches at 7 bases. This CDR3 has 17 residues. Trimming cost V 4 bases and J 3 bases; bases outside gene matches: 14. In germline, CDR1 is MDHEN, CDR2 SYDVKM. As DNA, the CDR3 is TGTGCCAGCAGTTCACTAGAGGGGGCGAGTGGGGACACTGAAGCTTTCTTT. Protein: CASSSLEGASGDTEAFF.

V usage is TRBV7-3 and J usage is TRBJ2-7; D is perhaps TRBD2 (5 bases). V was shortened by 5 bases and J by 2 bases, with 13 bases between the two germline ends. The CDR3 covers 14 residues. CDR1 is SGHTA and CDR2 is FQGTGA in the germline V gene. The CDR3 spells CASSPHSGTYEQYF. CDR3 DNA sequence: TGTGCCAGCAGCCCCCACTCCGGGACCTACGAGCAGTACTTC.

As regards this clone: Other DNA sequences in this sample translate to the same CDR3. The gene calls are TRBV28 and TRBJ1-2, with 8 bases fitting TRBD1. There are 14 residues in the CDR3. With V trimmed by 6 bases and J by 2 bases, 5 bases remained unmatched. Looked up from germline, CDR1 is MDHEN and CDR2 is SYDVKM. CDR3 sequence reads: CASSRTGRNYGYTF. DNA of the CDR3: TGTGCCAGCAGCCGGACAGGGAGGAACTATGGCTACACCTTC.

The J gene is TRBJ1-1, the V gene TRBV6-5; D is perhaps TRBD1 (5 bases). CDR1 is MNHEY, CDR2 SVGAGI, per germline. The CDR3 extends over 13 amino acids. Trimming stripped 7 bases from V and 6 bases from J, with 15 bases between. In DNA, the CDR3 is TGTGCCAGCACCCCGAAAGGGGATCCTGAAGCTTTCTTT. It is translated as CASTPKGDPEAFF.

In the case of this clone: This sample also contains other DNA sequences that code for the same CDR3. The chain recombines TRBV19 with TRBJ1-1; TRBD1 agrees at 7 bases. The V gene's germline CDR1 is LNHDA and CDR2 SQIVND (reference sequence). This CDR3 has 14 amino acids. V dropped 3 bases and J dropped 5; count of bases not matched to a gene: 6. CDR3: CASSMKGARTEAFF. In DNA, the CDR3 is TGTGCCAGTAGTATGAAGGGGGCGCGGACTGAAGCTTTCTTT. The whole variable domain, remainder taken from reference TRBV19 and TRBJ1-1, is DGGITQSPKYLFRKEGQNVTLSCEQNLNHDAMYWYRQDPGQGLRLIYYSQIVNDFQKGDIAEGYSVSREKKESFPLTVTSAQKNPTAFYLCASSMKGARTEAFFGQGTRLTVV.

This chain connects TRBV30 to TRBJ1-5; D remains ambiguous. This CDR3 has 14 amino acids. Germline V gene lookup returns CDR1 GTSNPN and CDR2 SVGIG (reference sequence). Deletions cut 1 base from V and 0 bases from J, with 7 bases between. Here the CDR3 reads CAWSGSISNQPQHF. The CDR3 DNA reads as TGTGCCTGGAGTGGTTCAATTAGCAATCAGCCCCAGCATTTT.

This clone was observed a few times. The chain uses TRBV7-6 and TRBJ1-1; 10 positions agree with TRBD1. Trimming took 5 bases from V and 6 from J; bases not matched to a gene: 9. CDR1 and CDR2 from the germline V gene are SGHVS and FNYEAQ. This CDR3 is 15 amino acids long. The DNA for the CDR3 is TGTGCCAGCAGCCCCCGACAGGGGGCGTCCCCTGAAGCTTTCTTT. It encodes CASSPRQGASPEAFF.

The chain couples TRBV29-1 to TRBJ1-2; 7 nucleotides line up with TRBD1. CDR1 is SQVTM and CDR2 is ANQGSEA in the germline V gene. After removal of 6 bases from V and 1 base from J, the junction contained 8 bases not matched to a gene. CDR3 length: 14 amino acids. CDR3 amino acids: CSVDQGDFNYGYTF. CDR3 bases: TGCAGCGTCGATCAGGGGGATTTTAACTATGGCTACACCTTC.

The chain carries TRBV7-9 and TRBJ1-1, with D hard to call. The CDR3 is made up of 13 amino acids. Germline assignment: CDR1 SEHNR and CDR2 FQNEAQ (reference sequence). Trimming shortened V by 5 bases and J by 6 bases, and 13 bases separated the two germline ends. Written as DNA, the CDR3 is TGTGCCAGCAGCCTAGGAGGCAGCCCTGAAGCTTTCTTT. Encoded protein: CASSLGGSPEAFF.

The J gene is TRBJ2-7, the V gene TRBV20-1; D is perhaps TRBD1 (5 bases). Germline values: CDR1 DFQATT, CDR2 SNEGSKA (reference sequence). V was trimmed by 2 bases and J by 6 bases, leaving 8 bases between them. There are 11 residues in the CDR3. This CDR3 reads CSARQGGEQYF. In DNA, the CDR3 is TGCAGTGCTAGACAGGGCGGCGAGCAGTACTTC.

Here the CDR3 DNA reads TGTGCCAGTAGGGATCGACAGGGGACATACACCGGGGAGCTGTTTTTT. It encodes CASRDRQGTYTGELFF. The chain couples TRBV19 to TRBJ2-2; TRBD1 agrees at 8 bases. Trimming cost V 6 bases and J 3 bases; bases outside gene matches: 9. CDR1 LNHDA and CDR2 SQIVND come from the germline V gene (reference sequence). This CDR3 contains 16 residues.

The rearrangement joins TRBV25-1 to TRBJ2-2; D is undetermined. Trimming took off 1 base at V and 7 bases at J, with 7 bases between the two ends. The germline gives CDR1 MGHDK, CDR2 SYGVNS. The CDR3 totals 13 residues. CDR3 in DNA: TGTGCCAGCAGTGAATTGGCAATCGGGGAGCTGTTTTTT. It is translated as CASSELAIGELFF.

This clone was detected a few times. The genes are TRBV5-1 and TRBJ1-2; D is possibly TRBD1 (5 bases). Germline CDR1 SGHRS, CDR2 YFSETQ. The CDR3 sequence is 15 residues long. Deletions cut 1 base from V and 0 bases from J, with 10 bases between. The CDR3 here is CASSLSGQPNYGYTF. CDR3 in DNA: TGCGCCAGCAGCTTGAGTGGACAACCTAACTATGGCTACACCTTC.